These 21 T cell receptor beta chains share one sample of origin, sequenced in a study of a mutant IDH1 vaccine in newly diagnosed glioma. Generated by immunoSEQ multiplex PCR, the TCRdb table keeps only in-frame clones and is missing some. The sample lists approximately 22,000 clones, 82% seen once, with 3% to 4% in the top ten. Regarding time point: week 47, end of study. Each dose delivered 300 ug of mutant IDH1 20-mer peptide subcutaneously with imiquimod. No cognate antigen is known for these TCRs. The sequenced sample was PBMCs, obtained from a glioma patient whose treatment included an IDH1 peptide vaccine. These receptors were taken from a man aged 35-49 years with glioma. Some clones in this sample may be carry-over from other donors' samples.

Only a few counts were recorded for this clone. The V call is TRBV30, the J call TRBJ1-1; unclear D gene. Between the trimmed V and J ends, which lost 0 bases and 3 bases, there was a span of 8 bases. This CDR3 is 13 amino acids long. Germline CDR1 is GTSNPN and CDR2 is SVGIG (reference sequence). The CDR3 DNA follows: TGTGCCTGGAGTGTGTCGCGGGACACTGAAGCTTTCTTT. This codes for CAWSVSRDTEAFF.

In its sample, this clone was seen once. This chain links TRBV6-5 with TRBJ1-1; no firm D call. Germline loops: CDR1 MNHEY, CDR2 SVGAGI. The germline V and J ends were trimmed by 0 bases and 1 base, with 12 bases remaining between them. The CDR3 runs to 16 residues. CDR3 in amino acids: CASSYSNDFGNTEAFF. The CDR3 DNA reads as TGTGCCAGCAGTTACTCGAATGACTTTGGGAACACTGAAGCTTTCTTT.

The rearrangement joins TRBV5-4 to TRBJ1-1, with 7 positions matching TRBD1. CDR1 is SGHNT and CDR2 is YYREEE in the germline V gene (reference sequence). With V trimmed by 6 bases and J by 6 bases, 8 bases remained unmatched. This CDR3 region has 13 residues. The CDR3 protein is CASTPSRGPEAFF. In nucleotides, the CDR3 is TGTGCCAGCACCCCCTCGAGGGGGCCTGAAGCTTTCTTT.

This clone has only one observation. This chain joins TRBV29-1 and TRBJ2-5, with 9 bases matching TRBD2. CDR3 length equals 17 residues. Germline loops: CDR1 SQVTM, CDR2 ANQGSEA. V shed 0 bases, J shed 4 bases, and the junction held 12 bases outside the gene matches. CDR3 DNA: TGCAGCGTTGAAGACCCAATTAGCGGGGGCACCCCAGAGACCCAGTACTTC. Encoded protein: CSVEDPISGGTPETQYF.

The chain uses TRBV27 and TRBJ1-4; TRBD1 agrees at 8 bases. The length of the CDR3 is 15 residues. CDR1 and CDR2 (germline): MNHEY, SMNVEV (reference sequence). V lost 6 bases to trimming and J lost 3 bases; unmatched junction nucleotides: 6. CDR3 in DNA: TGTGCCAGCAGGGGGACGGACAGGGCTAATGAAAAACTGTTTTTT. This encodes CASRGTDRANEKLFF.

The chain has TRBV5-5 and TRBJ2-7, with unresolved D. The length of the CDR3 is 15 residues. V was pared by 0 bases and J by 1 base, with 11 bases between. Per germline, CDR1 SGHKS and CDR2 YYEKEE (reference sequence). In nucleotides, the CDR3 is TGTGCCAGCAGCTTGGGGGCCGTTAGATCCTACGAGCAGTACTTC. Its translation: CASSLGAVRSYEQYF.

The chain uses TRBV19 and TRBJ1-1, with D maybe TRBD1 (5 bases). CDR1 is LNHDA, CDR2 SQIVND, per germline (reference sequence). Trimming removed 5 bases from V and 8 bases from J, with 18 bases in between. The CDR3 is 14 residues long. CDR3 protein: CASSLGGIGREAFF. CDR3 in DNA: TGTGCCAGTAGTCTCGGGGGTATTGGTAGGGAAGCTTTCTTT.

The V gene is TRBV4-3, the J gene TRBJ2-1; no reliable D call. This CDR3 is 14 amino acids long. With 1 base removed from V and 5 bases from J, the gap between germline ends came to 9 bases. Germline V gene data show CDR1 as LGHNA and CDR2 as YSLEER. The CDR3 sequence is CASSQGDGNNEQFF. CDR3 nucleotide sequence: TGCGCCAGCAGCCAAGGCGACGGCAACAATGAGCAGTTCTTC.

The genes are TRBV5-4 and TRBJ1-2; the match to TRBD1 covers 8 bases. J gave up 6 bases and V 4 bases, and 5 bases lay outside the gene matches. Germline CDR1 SGHNT, CDR2 YYREEE (reference sequence). The CDR3 covers 13 residues. CDR3 residues: CASSRTGIDGYTF. The CDR3 DNA reads as TGTGCCAGCAGCCGGACAGGGATCGATGGCTACACCTTC.

CDR3 in amino acids: CASSPGTSGPEETQYF. CDR3 nucleotides: TGTGCCAGCAGCCCCGGGACTAGCGGCCCCGAAGAGACCCAGTACTTC. V and J are TRBV11-3 and TRBJ2-5; 11 nucleotides agree with TRBD2. The CDR3 is 16 amino acids. Looked up from germline, CDR1 is SGHNT and CDR2 is YENEEA. Losses at the gene ends were 5 bases for V and 3 bases for J; bases not matched to a gene: 8.

V and J are TRBV2 and TRBJ2-3; 11 bases map to TRBD1. CDR1 and CDR2 from the germline V gene are SNHLY and FYNNEI. With 8 bases clipped from V and 6 bases from J, the junction kept 7 bases outside the gene matches. The CDR3 totals 14 residues. In DNA, the CDR3 is TGTGCCAGCGGACAGGGGGCGAAGTCGGATACGCAGTATTTT. Translating it yields CASGQGAKSDTQYF.

The rearrangement joins TRBV5-1 to TRBJ2-7, with 7 bases lining up with TRBD1. The V and J ends lost 1 base and 2 bases, in that order; junction bases with no gene match: 9. The CDR3 is 16 amino acids. Germline loops: CDR1 SGHRS, CDR2 YFSETQ. The CDR3 loop reads CASSLYPRDSTYEQYF. The CDR3 bases are TGCGCCAGCAGCTTGTATCCCCGGGACAGTACCTACGAGCAGTACTTC.

The V call is TRBV6-1, the J call TRBJ2-7; D possibly corresponds to TRBD2 (6 bases). V shed 8 bases and J shed 0 bases, with 14 bases lying between them. CDR1 is MNHNS and CDR2 is SASEGT in the germline V gene. This CDR3 region has 14 residues. The CDR3 reads CASLWDGSSYEQYF. The CDR3 DNA follows: TGTGCCAGCCTCTGGGACGGGAGCTCCTACGAGCAGTACTTC.

The chain combines TRBV6-1 with TRBJ2-3; TRBD2 might be the D (6 bases). The germline V gene encodes CDR1 MNHNS and CDR2 SASEGT. The CDR3 consists of 14 residues. The V and J ends lost 7 bases and 1 base respectively, with 12 bases between them. The CDR3 is CASIYQRGTDTQYF. CDR3 DNA: TGTGCCAGCATCTATCAGCGGGGCACAGATACGCAGTATTTT.

The chain is built from TRBV1 and TRBJ2-1; the table's D call, TRBD2, was not checked against the DNA. TRBV1 is noted as a pseudogene. CDR3 length: 19 residues. The CDR3 reads CTSSQDPDSGGTPYNEQFF. The CDR3 bases are TGCACCAGCAGCCAAGATCCTGATAGCGGGGGGACCCCCTACAATGAGCAGTTCTTC.

The rearrangement links TRBV4-1 to TRBJ2-7; TRBD1 matches 10 bases. Germline V gene data show CDR1 as MGHRA and CDR2 as YSYEKL. V gave up 3 bases and J gave up 3 bases; unmatched junction bases: 8. This CDR3 has 16 residues. For the CDR3, the DNA is TGCGCCAGCAGCCAGACGACGGGACAGGGGAGCTACGAGCAGTACTTC. Amino acid sequence: CASSQTTGQGSYEQYF.

The chain uses TRBV29-1 and TRBJ1-5, with D possibly TRBD1 on 5 matching bases. V dropped 2 bases and J dropped 6 bases, with 8 bases sitting between them. CDR3 length equals 12 residues. CDR1 and CDR2 (germline): SQVTM, ANQGSEA. For the CDR3, the DNA is TGCAGCGTTGAATACGGGGGTCAGCCCCAGCATTTT. Translation gives CSVEYGGQPQHF.

V is TRBV11-2 and J is TRBJ1-6; D gene uncertain. Germline V CDR1 and CDR2: SGHAT, FQNNGV. Between the trimmed V and J ends, which lost 3 bases and 6 bases, there was a span of 3 bases. The CDR3 loop spans 12 amino acids. Here the CDR3 DNA reads TGTGCCAGCAGCTTGAGTAATTCACCCCTCCACTTT. This codes for CASSLSNSPLHF. The full variable domain, with the rest looked up from reference TRBV11-2 and TRBJ1-6, is EAGVAQSPRYKIIEKRQSVAFWCNPISGHATLYWYQQILGQGPKLLIQFQNNGVVDDSQLPKDRFSAERLKGVDSTLKIQPAKLEDSAVYLCASSLSNSPLHFGNGTRLTVT.

This chain connects TRBV13 to TRBJ2-7; tentative D call: TRBD1 (6 bases). Trimming cost V 10 bases and J 3 bases, with 16 bases left between them. This CDR3 is built from 13 residues. Germline assignment: CDR1 PRHDT and CDR2 FYEKMQ (reference sequence). The CDR3 loop is CAITPQGHYEQYF. For the CDR3, the DNA is TGTGCCATTACACCTCAGGGGCACTACGAGCAGTACTTC.

This chain uses TRBV6-5 with TRBJ1-4; a weak D match, TRBD1 (5 bases). Germline lookup yields CDR1 MNHEY and CDR2 SVGAGI. CDR3 size: 14 residues. The V end was cut by 6 bases, the J end by 14 bases, with 22 bases between. The CDR3 sequence: CASRKARDVTRLFF. In DNA form, the CDR3 reads TGTGCCAGCAGGAAAGCCCGGGACGTCACACGCCTGTTTTTT.

The V gene is TRBV10-3, the J gene TRBJ2-6; D ambiguous. Germline values: CDR1 ENHRY, CDR2 SYGVKD. V was shortened by 8 bases and J by 0 bases, with 14 bases between the two germline ends. The CDR3 has 16 residues. The DNA of the CDR3 is TGTGCCATCCCCGCAAAGGCGAACTCTGGGGCCAACGTCCTGACTTTC. This translates into CAIPAKANSGANVLTF.